This TCR beta chain appears in the sequencing data of a study of breast tumors, draining lymph nodes, adjacent tissues (TCRdb year 2016). Regarding the study in general: Breast cancer patients provided tumor, adjacent nontumor tissue and axillary lymph nodes, and the study compared the TCR beta repertoires across these three sources. In human breast cancer, the study set out to assess how tumor, surrounding tissue and draining lymph node repertoires relate to one another and whether T cells might be exchanged between them.

Sequenced using an Illumina HiSeq 2000. Multiplex PCR amplification was used to generate the TCR beta chain libraries. The amplified TCR beta chain products were analyzed by high-throughput sequencing. TCRdb handled the public reads itself, with Q25 trimming in fastp and clone calling in MiXCR, and kept productive beta chains. Each entry is one CDR3 protein sequence, shown with its most common DNA and genes. Present in this sample are about 200,000 distinct CDR3 sequences, around 35% of which were seen just once. The ten most abundant clones make up roughly 3.5% of the sample. What the authors observed across the whole study: The similarity between tumor and nontumor tissue repertoires was significantly greater in luminal-like breast cancer than in basal-like breast cancer. Tumor T-cell repertoires showed less diversity than lymph node repertoires and more diversity than nontumor tissue repertoires, and tumor T-cell repertoires showed preferential V and J gene usage. The data were considered consistent with most tumor T cells being derived from the lymph node and subsequently expanding within tumor tissue. The study presented the conclusion that tumor T cells originate in lymph nodes as consistent with a hypothesis, not as something directly demonstrated.

The CDR3 runs 16 amino acids, cysteine and phenylalanine included. Only CDR3 DNA remains: 48 bases, in frame from the first base. CDR1 and CDR2, looked up from the germline V gene, are SGHAT and FQNNGV. Germline trimming: 5 bases from V, 5 bases from J; junction bases outside gene matches: 15. This clonotype was found many times. The antigen it recognizes is unknown. Qualities for individual bases were not recorded, and no much larger clone is one base off. The lymph node samples were taken from the axillary draining lymph nodes of breast cancer patients. Specimen: axillary lymph node tissue. The V gene is TRBV11-2 and the J gene is TRBJ2-7; 7 central nucleotides agree with TRBD1. The sequence derives from a female donor with breast cancer. Some clones in this sample may be carry-over from other donors' samples. The DNA reads TGTGCCAGCAGCCCCACAGGGGCAGGGCCCCGGAACGAGCAGTACTTC. This codes for CASSPTGAGPRNEQYF.